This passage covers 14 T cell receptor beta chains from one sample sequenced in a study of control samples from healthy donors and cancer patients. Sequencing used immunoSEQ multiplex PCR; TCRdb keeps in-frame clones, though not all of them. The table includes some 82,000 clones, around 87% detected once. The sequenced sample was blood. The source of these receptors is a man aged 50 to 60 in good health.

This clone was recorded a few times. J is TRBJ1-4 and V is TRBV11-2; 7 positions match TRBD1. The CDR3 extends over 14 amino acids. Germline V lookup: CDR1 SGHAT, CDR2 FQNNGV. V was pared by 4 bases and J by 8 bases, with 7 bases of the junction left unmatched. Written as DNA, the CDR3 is TGTGCCAGCAGCTCCAGGGGGTTAGGAGAAAAACTGTTTTTT. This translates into CASSSRGLGEKLFF.

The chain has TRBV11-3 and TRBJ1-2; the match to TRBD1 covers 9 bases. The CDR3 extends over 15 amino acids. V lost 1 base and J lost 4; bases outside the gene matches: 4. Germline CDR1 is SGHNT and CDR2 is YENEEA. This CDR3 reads CASSLVRDRAYGYTF. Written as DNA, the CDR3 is TGTGCCAGCAGCTTAGTGCGGGACAGGGCCTATGGCTACACCTTC.

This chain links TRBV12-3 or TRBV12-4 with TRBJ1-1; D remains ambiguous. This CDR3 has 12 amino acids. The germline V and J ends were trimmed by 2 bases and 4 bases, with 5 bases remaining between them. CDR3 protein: CASSLRATEAFF. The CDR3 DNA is TGTGCCAGCAGTTTAAGGGCCACTGAAGCTTTCTTT.

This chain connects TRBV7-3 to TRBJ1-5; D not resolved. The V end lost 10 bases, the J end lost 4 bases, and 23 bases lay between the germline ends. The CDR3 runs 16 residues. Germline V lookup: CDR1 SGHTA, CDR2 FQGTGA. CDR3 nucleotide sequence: TGTGCCATACCCGCCGGACTGTCAAGAGTTAATCAGCCCCAGCATTTT. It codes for CAIPAGLSRVNQPQHF.

CDR3 bases: TGTGCCTGGAGTCCAGGACCGGGGAAGGGGTCGACTGAAGCTTTCTTT. Protein sequence: CAWSPGPGKGSTEAFF. The J gene is TRBJ1-1, the V gene TRBV30; perhaps TRBD1 as D (5 bases). Between the trimmed V and J ends, which lost 2 bases and 5 bases, there was a span of 21 bases. This CDR3 spans 16 amino acids. Germline V gives CDR1 GTSNPN, CDR2 SVGIG (reference sequence).

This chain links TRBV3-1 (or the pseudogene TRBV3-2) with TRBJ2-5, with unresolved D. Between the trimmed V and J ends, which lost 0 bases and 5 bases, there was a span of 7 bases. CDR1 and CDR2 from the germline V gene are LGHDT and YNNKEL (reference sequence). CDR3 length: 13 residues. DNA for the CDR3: TGTGCCAGCAGCCAAGAAGCGTGGGAGACCCAGTACTTC. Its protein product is CASSQEAWETQYF.

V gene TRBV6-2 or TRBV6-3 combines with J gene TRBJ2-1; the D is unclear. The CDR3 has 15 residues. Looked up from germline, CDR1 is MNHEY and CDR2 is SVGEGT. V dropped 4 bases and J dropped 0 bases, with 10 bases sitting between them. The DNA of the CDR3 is TGTGCCAGCAGTTTCACCGAAAGCTCCTACAATGAGCAGTTCTTC. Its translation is CASSFTESSYNEQFF.

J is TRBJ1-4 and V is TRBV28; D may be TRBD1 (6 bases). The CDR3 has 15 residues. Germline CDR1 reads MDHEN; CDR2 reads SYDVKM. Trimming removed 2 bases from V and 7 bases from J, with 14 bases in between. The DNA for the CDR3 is TGTGCCAGCAGTTTACGAGGGGGGTTGGGTGAAAAACTGTTTTTT. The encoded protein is CASSLRGGLGEKLFF. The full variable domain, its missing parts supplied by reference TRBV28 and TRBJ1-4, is DVKVTQSSRYLVKRTGEKVFLECVQDMDHENMFWYRQDPGLGLRLIYFSYDVKMKEKGDIPEGYSVSREKKERFSLILESASTNQTSMYLCASSLRGGLGEKLFFGSGTQLSVL.

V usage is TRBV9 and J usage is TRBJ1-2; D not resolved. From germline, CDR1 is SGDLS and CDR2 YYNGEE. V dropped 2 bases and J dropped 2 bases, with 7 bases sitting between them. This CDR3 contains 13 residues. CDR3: CASSVRTNYGYTF. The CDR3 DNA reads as TGTGCCAGCAGCGTTAGGACGAACTATGGCTACACCTTC. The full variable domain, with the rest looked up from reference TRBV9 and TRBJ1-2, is DSGVTQTPKHLITATGQRVTLRCSPRSGDLSVYWYQQSLDQGLQFLIQYYNGEERAKGNILERFSAQQFPDLHSELNLSSLELGDSALYFCASSVRTNYGYTFGSGTRLTVV.

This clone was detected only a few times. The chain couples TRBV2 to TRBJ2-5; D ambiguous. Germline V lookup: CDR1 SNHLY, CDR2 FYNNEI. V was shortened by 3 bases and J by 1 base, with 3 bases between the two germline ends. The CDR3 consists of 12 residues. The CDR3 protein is CASSDPQETQYF. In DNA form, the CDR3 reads TGTGCCAGCAGTGATCCCCAAGAGACCCAGTACTTC.

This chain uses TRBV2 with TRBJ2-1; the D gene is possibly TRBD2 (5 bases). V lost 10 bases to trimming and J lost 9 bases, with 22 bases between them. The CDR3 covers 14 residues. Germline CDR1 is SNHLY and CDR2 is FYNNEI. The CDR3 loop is CATARSDSSLEQFF. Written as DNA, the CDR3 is TGTGCCACAGCAAGATCGGACTCCTCGCTTGAGCAGTTCTTC.

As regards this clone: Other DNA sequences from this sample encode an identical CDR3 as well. The CDR3 nucleotides read TGTGCCAGCAGCTCCGGGCCGTACGAGCAGTACTTC. It specifies CASSSGPYEQYF. This chain joins TRBV7-9 and TRBJ2-7; unclear D gene. V was trimmed by 4 bases and J by 4 bases, leaving 8 bases between them. Germline V lookup: CDR1 SEHNR, CDR2 FQNEAQ (reference sequence). CDR3 length: 12 amino acids. Full variable domain (outside the CDR3, taken from reference TRBV7-9 and TRBJ2-7): DTGVSQNPRHKITKRGQNVTFRCDPISEHNRLYWYRQTLGQGPEFLTYFQNEAQLEKSRLLSDRFSAERPKGSFSTLEIQRTEQGDSAMYLCASSSGPYEQYFGPGTRLTVT.

This CDR3 reads CASSLRSGQGTEAFF. CDR3 in DNA: TGTGCCAGCAGCTTAAGGTCGGGACAGGGCACTGAAGCTTTCTTT. This rearrangement joins TRBV7-2 to TRBJ1-1; 9 positions match TRBD1. The CDR3 runs to 15 residues. Germline loops: CDR1 SGHTA, CDR2 FQGNSA. With V trimmed by 2 bases and J by 4 bases, 5 bases remained unmatched. Variable domain in full (rest from reference TRBV7-2 and TRBJ1-1): GAGVSQSPSNKVTEKGKDVELRCDPISGHTALYWYRQSLGQGLEFLIYFQGNSAPDKSGLPSDRFSAERTGGSVSTLTIQRTQQEDSAVYLCASSLRSGQGTEAFFGQGTRLTVV.

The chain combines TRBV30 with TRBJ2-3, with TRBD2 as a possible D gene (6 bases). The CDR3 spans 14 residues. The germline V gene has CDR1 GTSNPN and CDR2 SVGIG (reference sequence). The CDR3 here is CVVGSGIYTDTQYF. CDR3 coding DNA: TGTGTGGTGGGTAGCGGAATCTACACAGATACGCAGTATTTT.